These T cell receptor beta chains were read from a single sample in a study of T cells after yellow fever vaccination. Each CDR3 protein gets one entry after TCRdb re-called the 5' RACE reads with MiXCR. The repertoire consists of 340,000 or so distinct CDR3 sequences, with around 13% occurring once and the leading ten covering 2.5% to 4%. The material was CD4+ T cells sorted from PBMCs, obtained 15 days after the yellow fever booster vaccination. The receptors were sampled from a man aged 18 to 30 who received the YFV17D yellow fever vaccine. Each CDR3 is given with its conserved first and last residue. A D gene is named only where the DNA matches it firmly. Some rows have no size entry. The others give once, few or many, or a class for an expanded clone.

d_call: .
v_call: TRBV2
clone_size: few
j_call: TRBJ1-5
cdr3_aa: CARGGLGRDQPQHF
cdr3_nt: TGTGCCAGAGGGGGTTTGGGCAGAGATCAGCCCCAGCATTTT

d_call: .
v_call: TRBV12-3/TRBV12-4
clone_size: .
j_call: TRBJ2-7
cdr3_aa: CASSSYGTDYEQYF
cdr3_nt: TGTGCCAGCAGTTCCTACGGGACTGATTACGAGCAGTACTTC

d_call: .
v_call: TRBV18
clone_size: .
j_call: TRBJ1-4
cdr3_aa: CASSPSLREEKLFF
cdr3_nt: TGTGCCAGCTCACCTAGCCTCAGGGAGGAAAAACTGTTTTTT

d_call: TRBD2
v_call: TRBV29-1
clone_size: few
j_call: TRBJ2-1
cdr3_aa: CSVALAGGRSYNEQFF
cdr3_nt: TGCAGCGTTGCCCTAGCGGGGGGGCGCTCCTACAATGAGCAGTTCTTC

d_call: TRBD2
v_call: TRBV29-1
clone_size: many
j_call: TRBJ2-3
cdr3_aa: CSVERGAVDTQYF
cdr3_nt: TGCAGCGTGGAGCGGGGGGCGGTAGATACGCAGTATTTT

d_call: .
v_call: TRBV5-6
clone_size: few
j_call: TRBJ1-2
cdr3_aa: CASSLPGFVYGYTF
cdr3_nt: TGTGCCAGCAGCCTCCCTGGTTTTGTCTATGGCTACACCTTC

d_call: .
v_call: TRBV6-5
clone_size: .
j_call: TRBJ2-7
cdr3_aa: CAKTGSSYEQYF
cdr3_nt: TGTGCCAAGACAGGTAGCTCCTACGAGCAGTACTTC

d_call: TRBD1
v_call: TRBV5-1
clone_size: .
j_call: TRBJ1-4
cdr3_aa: CASRGQVEEKLFF
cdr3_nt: TGCGCCAGCAGGGGACAGGTCGAGGAAAAACTGTTTTTT

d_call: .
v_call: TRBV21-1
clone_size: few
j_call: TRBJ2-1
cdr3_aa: CASGRSVGYEQFF
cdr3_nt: TGTGCCAGCGGGAGGTCGGTGGGGTATGAGCAGTTCTTC

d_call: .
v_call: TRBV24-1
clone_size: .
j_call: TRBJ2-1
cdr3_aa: CATSDSGLGGVNTNEQFF
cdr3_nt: TGTGCCACCAGTGATTCGGGATTAGGGGGAGTCAACACAAATGAGCAGTTCTTC

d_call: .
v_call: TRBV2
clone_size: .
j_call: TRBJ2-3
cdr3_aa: CASRLGGDTQYF
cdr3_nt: TGTGCCAGCCGACTAGGGGGGGATACGCAGTATTTT

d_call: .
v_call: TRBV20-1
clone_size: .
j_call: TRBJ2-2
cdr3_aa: CSATNRASNTGELFF
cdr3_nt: TGCAGTGCTACCAACAGAGCATCAAACACCGGGGAGCTGTTTTTT

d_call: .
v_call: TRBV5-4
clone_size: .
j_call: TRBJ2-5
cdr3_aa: CASSKRDSKETQYF
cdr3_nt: TGTGCCAGCAGCAAAAGGGACTCTAAAGAGACCCAGTACTTC

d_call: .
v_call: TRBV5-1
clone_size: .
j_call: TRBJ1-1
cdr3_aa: CASSLEGNSQNTEAFF
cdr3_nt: TGCGCCAGCAGCTTGGAGGGGAACAGCCAGAACACTGAAGCTTTCTTT

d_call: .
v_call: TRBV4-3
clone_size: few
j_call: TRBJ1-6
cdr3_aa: CASSQAPTGPRSPLHF
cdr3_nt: TGCGCCAGCAGCCAAGCCCCCACAGGGCCGAGATCACCCCTCCACTTT

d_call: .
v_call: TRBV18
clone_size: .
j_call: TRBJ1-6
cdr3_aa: CASSSVEPPGSPLHF
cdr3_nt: TGTGCCAGCTCAAGTGTGGAGCCCCCCGGTTCACCCCTCCACTTT

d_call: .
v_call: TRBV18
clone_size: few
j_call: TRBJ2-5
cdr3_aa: CASSDPGLGETQYF
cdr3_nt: TGTGCCAGCTCAGACCCGGGACTTGGGGAGACCCAGTACTTC

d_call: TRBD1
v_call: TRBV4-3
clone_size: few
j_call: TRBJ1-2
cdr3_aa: CASSQTGTGGYGYTF
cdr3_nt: TGCGCCAGCAGCCAGACCGGGACAGGGGGCTATGGCTACACCTTC

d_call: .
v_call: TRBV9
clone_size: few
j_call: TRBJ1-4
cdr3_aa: CASSAQTNEKLFF
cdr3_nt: TGTGCCAGCAGCGCACAAACTAATGAAAAACTGTTTTTT

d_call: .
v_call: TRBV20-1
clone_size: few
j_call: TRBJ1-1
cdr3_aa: CSARDRTARTEAFF
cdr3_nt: TGCAGTGCTAGAGATCGGACAGCCCGCACTGAAGCTTTCTTT

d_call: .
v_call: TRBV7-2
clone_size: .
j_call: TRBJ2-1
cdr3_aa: CASSLAWHEQFF
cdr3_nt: TGTGCCAGCAGCTTAGCGTGGCATGAGCAGTTCTTC

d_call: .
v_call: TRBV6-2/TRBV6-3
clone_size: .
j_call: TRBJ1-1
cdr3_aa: CASIPPGNTEAFF
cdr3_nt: TGTGCCAGCATCCCCCCGGGGAACACTGAAGCTTTCTTT

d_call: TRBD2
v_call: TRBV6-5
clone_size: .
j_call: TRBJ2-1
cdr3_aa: CASSYSYSGTSDNEQFF
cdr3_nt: TGTGCCAGCAGTTACTCGTACTCAGGGACTAGCGACAATGAGCAGTTCTTC

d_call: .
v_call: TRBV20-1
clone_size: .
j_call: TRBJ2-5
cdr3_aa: CSAAGSQETQYF
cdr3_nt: TGCAGTGCTGCTGGCTCCCAGGAGACCCAGTACTTC

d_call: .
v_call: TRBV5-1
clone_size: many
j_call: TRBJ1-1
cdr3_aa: CASSPLGQNTEAFF
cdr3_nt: TGCGCCAGCAGCCCCCTTGGACAGAACACTGAAGCTTTCTTT

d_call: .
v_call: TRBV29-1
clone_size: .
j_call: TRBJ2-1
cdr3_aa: CSGTSGSSYNEQFF
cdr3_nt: TGCAGCGGGACCAGCGGAAGCTCCTACAATGAGCAGTTCTTC

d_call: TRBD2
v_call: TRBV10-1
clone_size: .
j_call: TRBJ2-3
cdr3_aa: CASSESSSGHTDTQYF
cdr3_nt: TGCGCCAGCAGTGAGTCATCTAGCGGTCACACAGATACGCAGTATTTT

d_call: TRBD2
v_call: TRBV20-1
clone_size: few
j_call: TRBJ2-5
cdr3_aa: CSGSGEQETQYF
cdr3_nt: TGCAGTGGGAGCGGGGAACAAGAGACCCAGTACTTC

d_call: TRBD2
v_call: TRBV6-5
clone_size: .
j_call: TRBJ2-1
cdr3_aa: CASSYLTSGGVEQFF
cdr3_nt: TGTGCCAGCAGTTACCTCACTAGCGGGGGGGTTGAGCAGTTCTTC

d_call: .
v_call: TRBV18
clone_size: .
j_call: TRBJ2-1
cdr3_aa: CASSPTGPYNEQFF
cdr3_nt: TGTGCCAGCTCACCTACGGGACCTTACAATGAGCAGTTCTTC

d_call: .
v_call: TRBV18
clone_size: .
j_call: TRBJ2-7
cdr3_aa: CASSPGLQGRHEQYF
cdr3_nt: TGTGCCAGCTCACCCGGATTACAGGGTAGACACGAGCAGTACTTC

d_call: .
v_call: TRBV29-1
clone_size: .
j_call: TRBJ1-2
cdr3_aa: CSVPEANYGYTF
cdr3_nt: TGCAGCGTTCCGGAAGCTAACTATGGCTACACCTTC